This TCR beta chain was retrieved from a study of T cells expressing NK-cell markers. The CDR3 length is 12 residues. Per germline, CDR1 SEHNR and CDR2 FQNEAQ (reference sequence). No DNA is given; TCRdb re-called the 5' RACE reads and lists each CDR3 protein once. The sample yields about 370,000 distinct CDR3 sequences, of which the top ten take up around a tenth. What was sequenced was blood T cells: a sorted CD56 or NKG2C T cell subset, CD4+ or CD8+ T cells, or bulk PBMC T cells (not recorded which). The gene calls are TRBV7-9 and TRBJ2-1. The source is a woman aged 50 to 60 in good health. CDR3 region: CASRTLIDEQFF.